This is a list of T cell receptor beta chains from one sample in a study of cytomegalovirus exposure and HLA in healthy donors. This table comes from immunoSEQ multiplex PCR, and its TCRdb copy is limited to in-frame clones, with some not included. The table for this sample gives approximately 210,000 clones. Sequenced sample: PBMCs. The receptors come from a woman aged 25 to 39 in good health and CMV-seropositive. The CDR3 runs from the conserved cysteine through the conserved F or W. D genes are given only for firm matches.

J | V | D | CDR3
TRBJ1-5 | TRBV6-1 | . | CASSGGTPNNQPQHF
TRBJ1-2 | TRBV9 | . | CASSGGWNYGYTF
TRBJ2-3 | TRBV29-1 | . | CSVEVAGDTQYF
TRBJ2-5 | TRBV18 | . | CASSPISSAGQETQYF
TRBJ1-1 | TRBV11-2 | TRBD1 | CASSSMAGTGDTEAFF
TRBJ1-2 | TRBV28 | . | CASSFSSSGNYGYTF
TRBJ1-5 | TRBV2 | . | CASSLRVPHNQPQHF
TRBJ1-1 | TRBV4-2 | . | CASSQGRGMNTEAFF
TRBJ1-5 | TRBV2 | . | CASSERGGWNQPQHF
TRBJ2-1 | TRBV4-2 | TRBD2 | CASSQALAGGPMNEQFF
TRBJ2-5 | TRBV4-3 | . | CASSQGQGQGETQYF
TRBJ1-1 | TRBV6-1 | . | CASTGPARGNTEAFF
TRBJ1-2 | TRBV6-4 | TRBD1 | CASSDSFRQGAAVGYTF
TRBJ1-1 | TRBV18 | . | CASSLLSRQGTRRSEAFF
TRBJ2-2 | TRBV7-6 | TRBD1 | CASRVGQGTGELFF
TRBJ2-5 | TRBV9 | TRBD2 | CASSGSGGAREETQYF
TRBJ2-7 | TRBV27 | . | CASSLAGQSYEQYF
TRBJ2-7 | TRBV7-2 | . | CASSSPRSSYEQYF
TRBJ1-4 | TRBV5-4 | TRBD1 | CASSSTGGEKLFF
TRBJ2-2 | TRBV18 | TRBD2 | CASSPGLAGALTGELFF
TRBJ2-3 | TRBV2 | TRBD2 | CASSERVAGLAGADTQYF
TRBJ1-3 | TRBV10-3 | TRBD1 | CATLGTAGNTIYF
TRBJ2-4 | TRBV6-5 | TRBD1 | CASRHDRVANIQYF
TRBJ2-2 | TRBV7-2 | TRBD2 | CASSAAGGVTGELFF
TRBJ1-5 | TRBV28 | . | CASRQGNQPQHF
TRBJ1-5 | TRBV2 | . | CASRAAGTRNQPQHF
TRBJ2-1 | TRBV11-3 | TRBD2 | CASSLTSGRANEQFF
TRBJ1-6 | TRBV5-6 | . | CASSLTDSPLHF
TRBJ2-7 | TRBV7-9 | TRBD2 | CASSFSGSDEQYF
TRBJ1-5 | TRBV5-5 | . | CASSLGFGNQPQHF
. | TRBV7-6 | . | CASSLRSGGHYEQYF
TRBJ2-7 | TRBV6-5 | . | CASKAGLDEQYF
TRBJ2-5 | TRBV11-3 | TRBD2 | CASSLGREASGEQETQYF
TRBJ1-2 | TRBV10-3 | . | CAIMEGRSYGYTF
TRBJ2-3 | TRBV10-3 | TRBD2 | CAISLTSGGSRTDTQYF
TRBJ2-1 | TRBV5-1 | TRBD1 | CASSLNRGQGEQFF
TRBJ2-3 | TRBV5-1 | TRBD2 | CASMLGREYDTQYF
TRBJ1-1 | TRBV6-5 | . | CASSYGGRRNTEAFF
TRBJ1-2 | TRBV6-5 | TRBD1 | CASSADRVYGYTF
TRBJ1-5 | TRBV5-8 | . | CASSLAQKPQHF
TRBJ1-1 | TRBV27 | . | CASRGQPYMNTEAFF
TRBJ1-5 | TRBV25-1 | . | CASISPHTRVANQPQHF
TRBJ2-3 | TRBV10-1 | TRBD1 | CASSELGQGSTDTQYF
TRBJ2-3 | TRBV7-2 | TRBD2 | CASSLMRLAGYTDTQYF